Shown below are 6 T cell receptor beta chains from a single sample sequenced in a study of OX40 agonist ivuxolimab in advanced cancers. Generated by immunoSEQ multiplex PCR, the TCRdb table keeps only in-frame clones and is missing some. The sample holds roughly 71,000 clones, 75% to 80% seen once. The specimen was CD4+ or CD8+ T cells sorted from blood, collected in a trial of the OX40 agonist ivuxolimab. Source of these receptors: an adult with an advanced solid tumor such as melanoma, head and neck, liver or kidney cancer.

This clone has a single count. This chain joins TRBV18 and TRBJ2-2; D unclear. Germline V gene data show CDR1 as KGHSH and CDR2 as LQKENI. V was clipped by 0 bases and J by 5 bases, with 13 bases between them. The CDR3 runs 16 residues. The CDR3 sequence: CASSPPSSWETGELFF. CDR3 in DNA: TGTGCCAGCTCACCACCGAGTTCTTGGGAAACCGGGGAGCTGTTTTTT.

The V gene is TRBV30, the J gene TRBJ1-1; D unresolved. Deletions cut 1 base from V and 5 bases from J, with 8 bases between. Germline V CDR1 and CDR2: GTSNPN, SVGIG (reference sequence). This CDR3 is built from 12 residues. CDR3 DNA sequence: TGTGCCTGGAGTGGGATTCGGACTGAAGCTTTCTTT. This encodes CAWSGIRTEAFF. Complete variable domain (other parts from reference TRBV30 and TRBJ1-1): SQTIHQWPATLVQPVGSPLSLECTVEGTSNPNLYWYRQAAGRGLQLLFYSVGIGQISSEVPQNLSASRPQDRQFILSSKKLLLSDSGFYLCAWSGIRTEAFFGQGTRLTVV.

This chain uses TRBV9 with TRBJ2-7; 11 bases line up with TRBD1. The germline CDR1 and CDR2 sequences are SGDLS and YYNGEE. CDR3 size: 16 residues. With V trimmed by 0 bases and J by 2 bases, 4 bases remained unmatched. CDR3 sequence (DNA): TGTGCCAGCAGCGTAGGGGCGGGACAGGGGGCCTACGAGCAGTACTTC. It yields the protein CASSVGAGQGAYEQYF.

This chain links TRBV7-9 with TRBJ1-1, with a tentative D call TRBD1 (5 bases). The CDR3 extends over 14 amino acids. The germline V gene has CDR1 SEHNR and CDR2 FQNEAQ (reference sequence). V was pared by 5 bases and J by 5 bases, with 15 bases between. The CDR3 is CASSPEGQLTEAFF. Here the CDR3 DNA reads TGTGCCAGCAGCCCAGAGGGGCAGTTAACTGAAGCTTTCTTT.

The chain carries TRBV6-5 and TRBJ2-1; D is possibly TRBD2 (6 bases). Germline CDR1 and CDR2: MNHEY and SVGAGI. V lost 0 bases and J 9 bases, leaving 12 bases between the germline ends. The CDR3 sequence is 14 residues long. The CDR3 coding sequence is TGTGCCAGCAGTTACTCCCCTAGCGTGGGTGAGCAGTTCTTC. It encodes CASSYSPSVGEQFF.

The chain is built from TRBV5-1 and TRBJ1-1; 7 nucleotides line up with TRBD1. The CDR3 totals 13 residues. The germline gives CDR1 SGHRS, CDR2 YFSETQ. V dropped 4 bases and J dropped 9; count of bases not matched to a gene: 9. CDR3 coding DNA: TGCGCCAGCAGCCCCGGGACAGCAGAAAAAGCTTTCTTT. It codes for CASSPGTAEKAFF.